Following are 9 T cell receptor beta chains from one sample sequenced in a study of beta chain features in type 1 diabetes. Study observations and caveats: TCRB CDR3s were moderately but significantly shorter in Type 1 diabetes patients in all four CD4+ subsets.

Since all of the isolated RNA was reverse transcribed, expressed TCRB transcripts were what got sequenced. Libraries were prepared by immunoSEQ multiplex PCR; TCRdb keeps only in-frame clonotypes and omits some of them. There are about 250,000 clones in the sample; about a tenth occur only once, and around 0.018% lies in the top ten. Their target antigens are unknown. Sample: naive CD4+ T cells from blood. The receptor set was obtained from a young man with type 1 diabetes.

This rearrangement joins TRBV11-2 to TRBJ2-3; the match to TRBD1 covers 8 bases. This CDR3 has 19 residues. V lost 2 bases to trimming and J lost 0 bases; unmatched junction nucleotides: 13. Germline V gene data show CDR1 as SGHAT and CDR2 as FQNNGV. The CDR3 is CASSLSPPPTGASTDTQYF. The CDR3 bases are TGTGCCAGCAGCTTAAGTCCCCCCCCGACAGGGGCCAGCACAGATACGCAGTATTTT.

This clone came up a few times. Its ends do not fully match the called genes, so a read error is possible. This rearrangement joins TRBV7-7 to TRBJ2-5; tentative D call: TRBD1 (5 bases). The CDR3 contains 15 residues. Germline V gene data show CDR1 as SSHAT and CDR2 as FNYEAQ (reference sequence). DNA of the CDR3: TGTGCTAGCAGTAAGGGGCAGTCGTACCAAGAGACCCAGTACTTC. Translating gives CASSKGQSYQETQYF.

There are a few counts of this clone. This rearrangement joins TRBV4-1 to TRBJ2-5; 9 positions agree with TRBD1. This CDR3 spans 16 amino acids. The V gene end was trimmed by 4 bases and the J gene end by 5 bases; junction bases not matched to a gene: 11. From germline, CDR1 is MGHRA and CDR2 YSYEKL. The chain's CDR3 is CASSLTGTGIGETQYF. The CDR3, as DNA: TGCGCCAGCAGCCTAACCGGGACAGGGATTGGCGAGACCCAGTACTTC.

The genes are TRBV5-1 and TRBJ1-5; D unresolved. Germline CDR1 is SGHRS and CDR2 is YFSETQ. The CDR3 extends over 15 amino acids. The germline V and J ends were trimmed by 0 bases and 2 bases, with 9 bases remaining between them. The CDR3 spells CASSLGPAGNQPQHF. The CDR3 region has the DNA TGCGCCAGCAGCTTGGGACCGGCGGGCAATCAGCCCCAGCATTTT.

This clone was counted only a few times. The V and J genes are TRBV7-8 and TRBJ2-6, with TRBD2 as a possible D gene (5 bases). V gave up 1 base and J gave up 2 bases, with 15 bases separating them. The CDR3 contains 18 residues. Germline V gives CDR1 SGHVS, CDR2 FQNEAQ. CDR3 residues: CASSLETSSSTGANVLTF. The CDR3 coding sequence is TGTGCCAGCAGCTTAGAGACTTCTAGCAGCACTGGGGCCAACGTCCTGACTTTC. The variable domain in full, with the rest retrieved from reference TRBV7-8 and TRBJ2-6, is GAGVSQSPRYKVAKRGQDVALRCDPISGHVSLFWYQQALGQGPEFLTYFQNEAQLDKSGLPSDRFFAERPEGSVSTLKIQRTQQEDSAVYLCASSLETSSSTGANVLTFGAGSRLTVL.

In its sample, this clone was seen a few times. This rearrangement joins TRBV4-3 to TRBJ2-3; 8 bases agree with TRBD2. The CDR3 length is 16 residues. V lost 4 bases, J lost 2 bases, and 8 bases stayed unmatched. CDR1 is LGHNA, CDR2 YSLEER, per germline. CDR3 region: CASSPRPSGSTDTQYF. The CDR3 bases are TGCGCCAGCAGCCCCCGGCCTAGCGGGTCCACAGATACGCAGTATTTT.

This clone was counted between two and nine times. The genes are TRBV19 and TRBJ1-5, with D perhaps TRBD1 (5 bases). This CDR3 spans 13 amino acids. The V end lost 10 bases, the J end lost 3 bases, and 13 bases lay between the germline ends. The germline gives CDR1 LNHDA, CDR2 SQIVND (reference sequence). The CDR3 nucleotides read TGTGCCACTAGCTACAGGATCAATCAGCCCCAGCATTTT. Translated, it gives CATSYRINQPQHF.

This clone came up a few times. This chain links TRBV2 with TRBJ2-6; the D gene is possibly TRBD1 (6 bases). The CDR3 runs 14 residues. The ends were cut back, 6 bases at V and 2 bases at J, with 8 bases in the middle. CDR1 is SNHLY and CDR2 is FYNNEI in the germline V gene. CDR3 residues: CASRRGTGANVLTF. The CDR3 nucleotides are TGTGCCAGCAGAAGGGGGACTGGGGCCAACGTCCTGACTTTC.

V and J are TRBV7-2 and TRBJ2-5; tentatively, D is TRBD2 (6 bases). The CDR3 consists of 15 residues. Trimming stripped 3 bases from V and 4 bases from J, with 15 bases between. Germline-derived CDR1 and CDR2 are SGHTA and FQGNSA. This chain's CDR3 is CASSLLGLEGETQYF. CDR3 DNA sequence: TGTGCCAGCAGCTTGCTAGGATTGGAGGGAGAGACCCAGTACTTC.